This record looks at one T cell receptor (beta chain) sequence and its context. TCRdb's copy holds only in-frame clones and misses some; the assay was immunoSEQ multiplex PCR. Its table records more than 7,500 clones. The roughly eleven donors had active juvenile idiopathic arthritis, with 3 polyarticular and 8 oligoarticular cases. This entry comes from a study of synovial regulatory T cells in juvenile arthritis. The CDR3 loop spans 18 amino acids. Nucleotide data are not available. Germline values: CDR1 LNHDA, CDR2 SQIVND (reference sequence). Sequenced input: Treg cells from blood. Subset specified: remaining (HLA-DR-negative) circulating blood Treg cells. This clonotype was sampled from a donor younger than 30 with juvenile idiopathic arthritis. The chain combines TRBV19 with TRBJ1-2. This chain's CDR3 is CASSIKSRFQGPLYGYTF.